This T cell receptor (beta chain) appears in the sequencing data of a study of cytomegalovirus exposure and HLA in healthy donors (dated by TCRdb to the late 2010s). Broadly, across the study: According to a later analysis, the roughly 130 validation repertoires were produced on the same platform as the 666 repertoires of the first cohort. A separate validation cohort of 90 to 150 different subjects was used in addition to the 666-subject first cohort. To predict cytomegalovirus infection status, the study brought together high-throughput TCR immunosequencing, statistical association of individual TCRs with disease status, and machine learning. The study aimed to test whether cataloging public T cell receptors could reveal signatures of past pathogen exposure.

Separate from the roughly 650-subject first cohort, the validation cohort of roughly 110 subjects was the group to which the donors belonged. The germline V end is reduced by 5 bases and the J end by 0 bases; junction bases left unmatched: 11. CDR1 and CDR2, looked up from the germline V gene, are SGHTA and FQGNSA. Taken from cysteine to phenylalanine, the CDR3 has 19 residues. The CDR3 DNA has 57 bases and is translated from base 1. Findings and caveats that apply to the study as a whole: According to the authors, the approach could potentially be generalized to other disease states and immunological phenotypes. A later analysis lacked HLA typing for the validation cohort, so it scored co-occurrence in that cohort across all 120 repertoires. Cytomegalovirus status was reported to be diagnosed by the classifier with high specificity and sensitivity in both the original and validation cohorts. Three of the identified cytomegalovirus-associated TCR beta chains were confirmed in vitro to be specific for cytomegalovirus antigens. Subsequent analysis determined that TCRs grouped into clusters in the first cohort also showed a tendency toward co-occurrence across the approximately 110 validation repertoires, and approximately 93% of cluster scores exceeded 0. The study gave a list of some 150 TCR beta chains associated with cytomegalovirus. Across donors, most TCR sequences were observed very rarely, whereas some public TCRs were present in many individuals.

On this clone itself: Its antigen is still unknown. There are no base qualities to consult, and no much larger clone falls within one base.

Preparation of the library involved the immunoSEQ multiplex PCR assay. The paper's data handling went like this. A statistical classification framework was developed to diagnose cytomegalovirus status using the catalog of TCR beta chain sequences. The source is immuneACCESS, and TCRdb retained only in-frame sequences with V and J called. Part of the clones is not carried over; for the studies checked, unresolved V genes explain less than half of this, and the remainder is unexplained. D and trimming were read from the DNA, whereas the V and J calls and clone size are those reported in that table. Recorded for this sample are about 220,000 clones; roughly 84% of them occurred a single time. The top ten clones comprise about 14% of the sample.

The clonotype was recovered from a woman in her twenties or thirties in good health and CMV-seropositive. The receptor chain draws on TRBV7-2 and TRBJ2-6, and 9 junction bases match TRBD2. The sequenced material came from PBMCs. This receptor has the CDR3 CASSLLKGTSYSGANVLTF. The nucleotide sequence is given as TGTGCCAGCAGCCTGTTGAAGGGGACTAGCTACTCTGGGGCCAACGTCCTGACTTTC.